The 17 T cell receptor beta chains given below trace back to one sample, sequenced in a study of shared clonotypes between healthy human individuals. CD45RO-negative cells were positively selected for CCR7, leaving out terminally differentiated effector memory CD45RA+ cells. Some clones are missing from TCRdb's copy, which holds only in-frame ones; the method was immunoSEQ multiplex PCR. The sample includes 550,000 to 600,000 clones, more than 95% of them seen just once. The sample consisted of naive CD8+ T cells sorted from blood. Receptor source: a young man in good health.

A single count supports this clone. V is TRBV4-1 and J is TRBJ2-7; 11 bases agree with TRBD1. There are 16 residues in the CDR3. CDR1 and CDR2 (germline): MGHRA, YSYEKL. V lost 3 bases, J lost 1 base, and 5 bases stayed unmatched. The CDR3 coding sequence is TGCGCCAGCAGCCAGACCGGGACAGGGGGTTCCTACGAGCAGTACTTC. Amino acid sequence: CASSQTGTGGSYEQYF.

The chain couples TRBV19 to TRBJ2-7, with 8 bases matching TRBD2. CDR1 LNHDA and CDR2 SQIVND come from the germline V gene (reference sequence). Trimming at V came to 5 bases and at J to 3 bases, leaving 9 bases not matched to a gene. The CDR3 length is 15 residues. The CDR3 reads CASSGSGTRVYEQYF. For the CDR3, the DNA is TGTGCCAGTAGTGGTAGCGGGACTCGGGTCTACGAGCAGTACTTC.

The J gene is TRBJ2-5, the V gene TRBV7-9, with TRBD2 matching 9 bases. The CDR3 sequence is 15 residues long. V gave up 3 bases and J gave up 4 bases; unmatched junction bases: 6. Germline assignment: CDR1 SEHNR and CDR2 FQNEAQ (reference sequence). The CDR3 bases are TGTGCCAGCAGCTTGCGGCGGGAGGGCCGAGAGACCCAGTACTTC. Amino acid sequence: CASSLRREGRETQYF.

This clone was detected only once. The CDR3 reads CASSSWGTVQETQYF. CDR3 in DNA: TGCGCCAGCAGCTCATGGGGGACAGTTCAAGAGACCCAGTACTTC. This chain links TRBV5-1 with TRBJ2-5; 7 bases are a match to TRBD1. The CDR3 covers 15 residues. Germline CDR1 reads SGHRS; CDR2 reads YFSETQ. Germline trimming cut 3 bases from V and 2 bases from J; bases unmatched to any gene: 7.

V is TRBV29-1 and J is TRBJ2-1; 13 bases align to TRBD2. The CDR3 loop spans 14 amino acids. The ends lost 5 bases at V and 10 bases at J; junction bases unmatched: 8. CDR1 SQVTM and CDR2 ANQGSEA come from the germline V gene. The CDR3 sequence: CSVFGLAGVGEQFF. The CDR3 DNA sequence: TGCAGCGTTTTCGGACTAGCGGGAGTAGGAGAGCAGTTCTTC.

V gene TRBV29-1 combines with J gene TRBJ2-7; TRBD1 matches at 9 bases. There are 11 residues in the CDR3. Germline CDR1 reads SQVTM; CDR2 reads ANQGSEA. With V trimmed by 8 bases and J by 3 bases, 2 bases remained unmatched. CDR3 coding DNA: TGCAGCACGGGACAGGGCTACGAGCAGTACTTC. Its protein is CSTGQGYEQYF.

V and J are TRBV9 and TRBJ2-1; 7 bases map to TRBD2. V lost 2 bases, J lost 0 bases, and 8 bases stayed unmatched. The CDR3 has 17 residues. Germline V lookup: CDR1 SGDLS, CDR2 YYNGEE. The CDR3 loop is CASSVRLARNSYNEQFF. Written as DNA, the CDR3 is TGTGCCAGCAGCGTCCGACTAGCACGGAACTCCTACAATGAGCAGTTCTTC.

This clone was seen once. The rearrangement links TRBV11-2 to TRBJ2-3; D remains unclear. This CDR3 contains 11 residues. The germline V gene encodes CDR1 SGHAT and CDR2 FQNNGV. Trimming pared 1 base from V and 10 bases from J, leaving 6 bases between. The CDR3 loop is CASSLAGSQYF. The CDR3 region has the DNA TGTGCCAGCAGCTTAGCCGGGTCGCAGTATTTT.

The chain joins TRBV2 to TRBJ2-1; TRBD2 is a possible D gene (6 bases). CDR1 SNHLY and CDR2 FYNNEI come from the germline V gene. Deletions cut 8 bases from V and 1 base from J, with 12 bases between. This CDR3 contains 14 residues. The DNA for the CDR3 is TGTGCCAGCCCGGGGGTCAGGTCCTACAATGAGCAGTTCTTC. It codes for CASPGVRSYNEQFF.

V usage is TRBV18 and J usage is TRBJ2-2, with 9 nucleotides matching TRBD1. V was clipped by 5 bases and J by 5 bases; unmatched bases: 3. The CDR3 runs to 14 residues. Germline V gives CDR1 KGHSH, CDR2 LQKENI. DNA for the CDR3: TGTGCCAGCTCAAGGACAGGGGCAACCGGGGAGCTGTTTTTT. It is translated as CASSRTGATGELFF.

The chain has TRBV2 and TRBJ2-7, with 7 bases that match TRBD1. Trimming cost V 0 bases and J 3 bases; bases outside gene matches: 14. From germline, CDR1 is SNHLY and CDR2 FYNNEI. The CDR3 is 18 residues long. CDR3 residues: CASSEARDRSQIHYEQYF. CDR3 DNA: TGTGCCAGCAGTGAAGCGAGGGACAGATCGCAGATTCACTACGAGCAGTACTTC.

As to this clone: This sample includes further DNA sequences coding for the same CDR3. This chain uses TRBV6-1 with TRBJ2-7, with 10 positions matching TRBD1. The CDR3 contains 14 residues. Per the germline V gene, CDR1 is MNHNS and CDR2 is SASEGT. With V trimmed by 1 base and J by 3 bases, 0 bases remained unmatched. The CDR3 is CASSEGTGGYEQYF. For the CDR3, the DNA is TGTGCCAGCAGTGAAGGGACAGGGGGCTACGAGCAGTACTTC.

The rearrangement joins TRBV14 to TRBJ2-5; D not resolved. V was clipped by 0 bases and J by 7 bases, with 0 bases between them. CDR3 length: 10 amino acids. The V gene's germline CDR1 is SGHDN and CDR2 FVKESK. CDR3 region: CASSQETQYF. Written as DNA, the CDR3 is TGTGCCAGCAGCCAAGAGACCCAGTACTTC. Together with reference TRBV14 and TRBJ2-5, the CDR3 gives the full variable domain: EAGVTQFPSHSVIEKGQTVTLRCDPISGHDNLYWYRRVMGKEIKFLLHFVKESKQDESGMPNNRFLAERTGGTYSTLKVQPAELEDSGVYFCASSQETQYFGPGTRLLVL.

The chain couples TRBV7-2 to TRBJ2-7, with D unclear. CDR1 and CDR2 (germline): SGHTA, FQGNSA. The CDR3 sequence is 13 residues long. Trimming shortened V by 2 bases and J by 3 bases, and 8 bases separated the two germline ends. Here the CDR3 reads CASSLRLNYEQYF. In nucleotides, the CDR3 is TGTGCCAGCAGCTTACGTCTCAACTACGAGCAGTACTTC.

The chain employs TRBV5-6 and TRBJ2-1; maybe TRBD2 (7 bases). V was cut by 4 bases and J by 5 bases, with 22 bases left in between. CDR1 is SGHDT and CDR2 is YYEEEE in the germline V gene. The CDR3 is 17 amino acids. The CDR3 DNA reads as TGTGCCAGCAGCCGTGGAGTCGGGGGGCCCCGGGACAATGAGCAGTTCTTC. It is translated as CASSRGVGGPRDNEQFF.

The J gene is TRBJ2-7, the V gene TRBV27, with TRBD2 matching over 15 bases. The V segment lost 4 bases and the J segment 7 bases; nucleotides outside the gene matches: 5. CDR3 length: 15 amino acids. Germline-derived CDR1 and CDR2 are MNHEY and SMNVEV (reference sequence). This CDR3 reads CASSSGTSGRREQYF. As DNA, the CDR3 is TGTGCCAGCAGTTCCGGGACTAGCGGGAGGAGGGAGCAGTACTTC.

As to this clone: Distinct nucleotide sequences in the sample also encode this CDR3. The CDR3: CASSLGVSGANVLTF. In nucleotides, the CDR3 is TGTGCCAGCAGCTTGGGAGTCTCTGGGGCCAACGTCCTGACTTTC. The V gene is TRBV5-8, the J gene TRBJ2-6, with D hard to call. V shed 0 bases and J shed 0 bases, with 4 bases lying between them. Germline V gene lookup returns CDR1 SGHTS and CDR2 YDEGEE. The CDR3 totals 15 residues.